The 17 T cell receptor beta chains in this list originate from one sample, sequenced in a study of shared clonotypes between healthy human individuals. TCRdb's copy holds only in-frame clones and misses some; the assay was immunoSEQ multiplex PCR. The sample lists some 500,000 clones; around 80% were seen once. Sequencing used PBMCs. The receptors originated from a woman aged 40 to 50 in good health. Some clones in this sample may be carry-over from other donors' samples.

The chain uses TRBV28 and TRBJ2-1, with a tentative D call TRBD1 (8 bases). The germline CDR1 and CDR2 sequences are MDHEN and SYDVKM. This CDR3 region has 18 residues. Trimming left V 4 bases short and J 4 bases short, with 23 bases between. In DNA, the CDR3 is TGTGCCAGCAGTTCCCATTCCCCCGGACAGGGAGGGTACAATGAGCAGTTCTTC. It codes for CASSSHSPGQGGYNEQFF.

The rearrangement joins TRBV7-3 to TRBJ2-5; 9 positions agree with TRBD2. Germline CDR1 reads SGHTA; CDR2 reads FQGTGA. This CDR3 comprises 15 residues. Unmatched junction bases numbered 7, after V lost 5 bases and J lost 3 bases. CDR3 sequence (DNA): TGTGCCAGCAGCCTGGGGACTAGCTCTAAAGAGACCCAGTACTTC. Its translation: CASSLGTSSKETQYF.

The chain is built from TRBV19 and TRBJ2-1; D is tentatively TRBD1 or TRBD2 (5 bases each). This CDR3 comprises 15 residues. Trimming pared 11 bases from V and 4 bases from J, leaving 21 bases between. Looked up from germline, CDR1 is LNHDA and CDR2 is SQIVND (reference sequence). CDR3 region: CAVGETWPKYNEQFF. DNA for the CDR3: TGTGCCGTGGGGGAGACCTGGCCTAAATACAATGAGCAGTTCTTC.

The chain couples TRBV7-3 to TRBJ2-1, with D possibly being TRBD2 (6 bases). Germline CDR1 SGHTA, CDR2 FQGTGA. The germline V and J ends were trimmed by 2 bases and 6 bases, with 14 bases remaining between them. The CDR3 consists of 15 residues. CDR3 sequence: CASSLGGKRFNEQFF. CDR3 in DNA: TGTGCCAGCAGCTTAGGCGGGAAGCGTTTCAATGAGCAGTTCTTC. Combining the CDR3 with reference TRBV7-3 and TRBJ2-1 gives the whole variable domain GAGVSQTPSNKVTEKGKYVELRCDPISGHTALYWYRQSLGQGPEFLIYFQGTGAADDSGLPNDRFFAVRPEGSVSTLKIQRTERGDSAVYLCASSLGGKRFNEQFFGPGTRLTVL.

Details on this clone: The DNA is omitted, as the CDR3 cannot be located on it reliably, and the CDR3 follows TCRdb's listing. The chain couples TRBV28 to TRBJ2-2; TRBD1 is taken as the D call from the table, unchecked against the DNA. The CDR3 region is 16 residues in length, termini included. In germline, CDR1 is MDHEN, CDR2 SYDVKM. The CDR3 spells CASSSSTGSDFGELFF.

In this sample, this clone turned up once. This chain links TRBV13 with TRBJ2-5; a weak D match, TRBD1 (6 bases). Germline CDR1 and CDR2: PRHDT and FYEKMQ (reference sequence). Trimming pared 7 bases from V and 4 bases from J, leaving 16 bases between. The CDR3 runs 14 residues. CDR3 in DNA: TGTGCCAGCAACTCGGGACACACAACAGAGACCCAGTACTTC. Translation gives CASNSGHTTETQYF.

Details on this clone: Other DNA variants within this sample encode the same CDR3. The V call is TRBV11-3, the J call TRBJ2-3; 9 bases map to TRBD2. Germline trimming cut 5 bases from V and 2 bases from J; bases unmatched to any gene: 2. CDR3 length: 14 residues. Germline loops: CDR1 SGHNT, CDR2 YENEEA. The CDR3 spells CASSPGLATDTQYF. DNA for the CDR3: TGTGCCAGCAGCCCGGGACTAGCCACAGATACGCAGTATTTT.

The CDR3 here is CASSLREGTDTQYF. For the CDR3, the DNA is TGTGCCAGCAGCTTACGAGAGGGCACAGATACGCAGTATTTT. The chain is built from TRBV13 and TRBJ2-3; D unresolved. This CDR3 region has 14 residues. V lost 2 bases to trimming and J lost 1 base, with 7 bases between them. Germline CDR1 and CDR2: PRHDT and FYEKMQ (reference sequence).

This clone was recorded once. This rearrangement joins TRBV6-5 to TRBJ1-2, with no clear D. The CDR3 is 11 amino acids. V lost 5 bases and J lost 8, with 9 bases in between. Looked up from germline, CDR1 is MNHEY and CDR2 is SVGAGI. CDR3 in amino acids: CASSDTRGYTF. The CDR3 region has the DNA TGTGCCAGCAGTGACACACGAGGCTACACCTTC.

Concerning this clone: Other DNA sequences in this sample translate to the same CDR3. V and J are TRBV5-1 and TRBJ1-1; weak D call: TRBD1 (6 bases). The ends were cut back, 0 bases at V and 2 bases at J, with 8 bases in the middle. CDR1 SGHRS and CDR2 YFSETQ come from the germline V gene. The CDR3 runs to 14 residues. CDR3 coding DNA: TGCGCCAGCAGCTTGGCCAGGGGTAACACTGAAGCTTTCTTT. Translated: CASSLARGNTEAFF. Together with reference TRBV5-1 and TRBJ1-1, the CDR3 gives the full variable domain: KAGVTQTPRYLIKTRGQQVTLSCSPISGHRSVSWYQQTPGQGLQFLFEYFSETQRNKGNFPGRFSGRQFSNSRSEMNVSTLELGDSALYLCASSLARGNTEAFFGQGTRLTVV.

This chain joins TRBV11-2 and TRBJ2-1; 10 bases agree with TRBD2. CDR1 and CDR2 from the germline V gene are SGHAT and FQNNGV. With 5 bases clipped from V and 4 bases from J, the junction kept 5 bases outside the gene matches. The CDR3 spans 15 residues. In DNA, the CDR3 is TGTGCCAGCAGCCTGACTAGCGGGCCGTACAATGAGCAGTTCTTC. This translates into CASSLTSGPYNEQFF.

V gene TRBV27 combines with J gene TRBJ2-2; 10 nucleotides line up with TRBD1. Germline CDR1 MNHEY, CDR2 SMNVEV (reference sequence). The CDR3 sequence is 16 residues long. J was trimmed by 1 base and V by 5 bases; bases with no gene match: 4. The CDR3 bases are TGTGCCAGCAGTACCCGGGACAGGGGGAACACCGGGGAGCTGTTTTTT. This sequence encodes CASSTRDRGNTGELFF.

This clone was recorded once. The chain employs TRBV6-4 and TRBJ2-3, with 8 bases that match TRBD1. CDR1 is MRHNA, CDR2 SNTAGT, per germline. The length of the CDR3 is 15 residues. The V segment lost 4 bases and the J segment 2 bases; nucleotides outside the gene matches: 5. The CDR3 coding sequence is TGTGCCAGCAGTGCCGGGACAGGCTCCACAGATACGCAGTATTTT. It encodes CASSAGTGSTDTQYF.

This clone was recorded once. This chain's CDR3 is CASSYTVNTEAFF. The DNA for the CDR3 is TGTGCCAGCAGTTACACCGTGAACACTGAAGCTTTCTTT. The gene calls are TRBV6-5 and TRBJ1-1; no clear D gene. Trimming took off 2 bases at V and 0 bases at J, with 4 bases between the two ends. From germline, CDR1 is MNHEY and CDR2 SVGAGI. This CDR3 has 13 amino acids.

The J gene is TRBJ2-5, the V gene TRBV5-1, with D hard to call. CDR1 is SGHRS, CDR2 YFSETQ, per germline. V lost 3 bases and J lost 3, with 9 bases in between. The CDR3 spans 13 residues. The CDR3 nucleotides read TGCGCCAGCAGCTACCGACTGGAAGAGACCCAGTACTTC. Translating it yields CASSYRLEETQYF. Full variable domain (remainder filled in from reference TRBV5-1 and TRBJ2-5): KAGVTQTPRYLIKTRGQQVTLSCSPISGHRSVSWYQQTPGQGLQFLFEYFSETQRNKGNFPGRFSGRQFSNSRSEMNVSTLELGDSALYLCASSYRLEETQYFGPGTRLLVL.

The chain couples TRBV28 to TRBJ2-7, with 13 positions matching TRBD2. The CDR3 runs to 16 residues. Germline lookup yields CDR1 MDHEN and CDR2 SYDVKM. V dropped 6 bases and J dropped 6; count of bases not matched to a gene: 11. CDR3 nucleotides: TGTGCCAGCAGCTCCGGACTAGCGGGAGTAATCCCCGAGCAGTACTTC. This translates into CASSSGLAGVIPEQYF.

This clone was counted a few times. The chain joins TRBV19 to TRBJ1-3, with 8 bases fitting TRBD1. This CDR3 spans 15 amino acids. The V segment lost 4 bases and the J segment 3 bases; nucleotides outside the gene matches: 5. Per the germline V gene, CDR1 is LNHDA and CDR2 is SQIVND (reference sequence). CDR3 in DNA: TGTGCCAGTAGTAGAGACAGGGGAAATGGAAACACCATATATTTT. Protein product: CASSRDRGNGNTIYF.